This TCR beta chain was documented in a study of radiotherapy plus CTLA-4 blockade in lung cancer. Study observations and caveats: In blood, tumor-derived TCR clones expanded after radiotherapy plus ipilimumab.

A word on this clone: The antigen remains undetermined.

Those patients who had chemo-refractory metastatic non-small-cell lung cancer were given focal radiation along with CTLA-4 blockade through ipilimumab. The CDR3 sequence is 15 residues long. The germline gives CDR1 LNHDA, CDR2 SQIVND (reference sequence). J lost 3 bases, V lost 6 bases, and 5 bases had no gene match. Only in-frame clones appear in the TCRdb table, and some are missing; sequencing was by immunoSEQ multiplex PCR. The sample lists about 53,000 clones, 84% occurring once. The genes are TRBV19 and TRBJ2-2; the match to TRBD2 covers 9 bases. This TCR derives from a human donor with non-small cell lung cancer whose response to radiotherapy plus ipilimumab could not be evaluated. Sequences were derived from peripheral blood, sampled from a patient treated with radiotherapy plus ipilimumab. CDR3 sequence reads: CASRGVAGDTGELFF. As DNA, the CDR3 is TGTGCCAGTAGAGGAGTAGCGGGAGACACCGGGGAGCTGTTTTTT.